Listed below are T cell receptor beta chains from one sample, sequenced in a study of cytomegalovirus exposure and HLA in healthy donors. Some clones are missing from TCRdb's copy, which holds only in-frame ones; the method was immunoSEQ multiplex PCR. The sample records about 230,000 clones, approximately 81% being singletons. The sequencing input was PBMCs. The source of these receptors is a human donor in good health. Both conserved end residues are part of each CDR3. A D gene is named only where the DNA matches it firmly. The listing skips clone size in some rows; elsewhere it reads once, few, many or a size class.

CDR3: CASSSGPSGFYNEQFF
DNA: TGTGCCAGCAGCTCCGGACCTAGCGGTTTCTACAATGAGCAGTTCTTC
D: TRBD2
J: TRBJ2-1
size: .
V: TRBV11-2

CDR3: CASSLSSGRAYNEQFF
DNA: TGTGCCAGCAGCTTAAGCAGCGGGAGGGCCTACAATGAGCAGTTCTTC
D: TRBD2
J: TRBJ2-1
size: .
V: TRBV7-2

CDR3: CSVTGTGDHNEQFF
DNA: TGCAGCGTTACCGGGACAGGGGATCACAATGAGCAGTTCTTC
D: TRBD1
J: TRBJ2-1
size: .
V: TRBV29-1

CDR3: CASSLSVLANSYGQYF
DNA: TGTGCCAGCAGTTTATCGGTGCTAGCGAACTCCTACGGGCAGTACTTC
D: .
J: TRBJ2-7
size: .
V: TRBV28

CDR3: CASIRGPEAFF
DNA: TGTGCCAGCATAAGGGGCCCTGAAGCTTTCTTT
D: .
J: TRBJ1-1
size: once
V: TRBV28

CDR3: CATSSPSQYF
DNA: TGTGCCACCAGCTCCCCTTCCCAGTACTTC
D: .
J: TRBJ2-5
size: .
V: TRBV2

CDR3: CASSIDQGLAGAGNEQYF
DNA: TGTGCCAGTAGTATAGATCAAGGACTAGCGGGAGCAGGGAACGAGCAGTACTTC
D: TRBD2
J: TRBJ2-7
size: .
V: TRBV19

CDR3: CASSWGQGPYEQYF
DNA: TGCGCCAGCAGCTGGGGCCAGGGCCCCTACGAGCAGTACTTC
D: .
J: TRBJ2-7
size: .
V: TRBV5-1

CDR3: CASSEYPGGVNYGYTF
DNA: TGTGCCAGCAGTGAATACCCGGGGGGAGTCAACTATGGCTACACCTTC
D: .
J: TRBJ1-2
size: .
V: TRBV6-1

CDR3: CASSWTRGPGELFF
DNA: TGTGCCAGCAGCTGGACTAGGGGCCCCGGGGAGCTGTTTTTT
D: TRBD2
J: TRBJ2-2
size: once
V: TRBV7-3

CDR3: CASSLRGLEAFF
DNA: TGTGCCAGCAGTCTCAGGGGGCTTGAAGCTTTCTTT
D: TRBD1
J: TRBJ1-1
size: .
V: TRBV28

CDR3: CASSQQGISGYTF
DNA: TGTGCCAGCAGCCAACAGGGTATCTCTGGCTACACCTTC
D: .
J: TRBJ1-2
size: .
V: TRBV14

CDR3: CASSGRNSYEQYF
DNA: TGTGCCAGCAGTGGGAGGAACTCCTACGAGCAGTACTTC
D: .
J: TRBJ2-7
size: .
V: TRBV6-5

CDR3: CASRLAGGPTDTQYF
DNA: TGTGCCAGTCGTTTGGCGGGAGGGCCAACAGATACGCAGTATTTT
D: TRBD2
J: TRBJ2-3
size: .
V: TRBV19

CDR3: CASSSYSPHTSGYGYTF
DNA: TGCGCCAGCAGCTCTTACTCCCCTCACACAAGCGGGTATGGCTACACCTTC
D: .
J: TRBJ1-2
size: few
V: TRBV5-1

CDR3: CASSPTGRYYEQYF
DNA: TGTGCCAGCAGCCCTACAGGACGGTACTACGAGCAGTACTTC
D: .
J: TRBJ2-7
size: few
V: TRBV7-9

CDR3: CASNGQSNTEAFF
DNA: TGTGCCAGCAATGGACAGTCGAACACTGAAGCTTTCTTT
D: .
J: TRBJ1-1
size: .
V: TRBV6-6

CDR3: CASSRRTPTSYGYTF
DNA: TGTGCCAGCAGCCGCAGGACTCCCACTTCCTATGGCTACACCTTC
D: .
J: TRBJ1-2
size: .
V: TRBV5-4

CDR3: CASSQDRTASDTQYF
DNA: TGCGCCAGCAGCCAAGACAGGACTGCGTCAGATACGCAGTATTTT
D: .
J: TRBJ2-3
size: .
V: TRBV4-1

CDR3: CASSLGTSGSGVQETQYF
DNA: TGCGCCAGCAGTCTTGGAACTAGCGGGAGTGGGGTCCAAGAGACCCAGTACTTC
D: TRBD2
J: TRBJ2-5
size: once
V: TRBV5-1

CDR3: CASSLTTGGEGAFF
DNA: TGTGCCAGCAGTTTAACGACAGGGGGCGAGGGCGCTTTCTTT
D: TRBD1
J: TRBJ1-1
size: .
V: TRBV27

CDR3: CASSGGRRDRRADTQYF
DNA: TGTGCCAGCAGCGGGGGAAGACGGGACAGGCGGGCAGATACGCAGTATTTT
D: TRBD1
J: TRBJ2-3
size: .
V: TRBV9

CDR3: CASSIQRLAGSEQYF
DNA: TGTGCCAGCTCTATCCAAAGACTAGCGGGAAGCGAGCAGTACTTC
D: TRBD2
J: TRBJ2-7
size: .
V: TRBV11-2

CDR3: CSVRSGGGSSTDTQYF
DNA: TGCAGCGTCCGCTCCGGTGGGGGGAGTAGCACAGATACGCAGTATTTT
D: .
J: TRBJ2-3
size: .
V: TRBV29-1

CDR3: CASSWATGGDEKLFF
DNA: TGTGCCAGCAGCTGGGCTACAGGGGGCGATGAAAAACTGTTTTTT
D: TRBD1
J: TRBJ1-4
size: .
V: TRBV11-2

CDR3: CASSKQGVAGGRVAYEQYF
DNA: TGTGCCAGCAGCAAACAGGGGGTAGCGGGAGGGCGGGTTGCCTACGAGCAGTACTTC
D: TRBD2
J: TRBJ2-7
size: .
V: TRBV7-2

CDR3: CASSQDLGDLQFF
DNA: TGTGCCAGCAGCCAAGATCTTGGGGACTTACAGTTCTTC
D: .
J: TRBJ2-1
size: .
V: TRBV14

CDR3: CASSQEQRGITGELFF
DNA: TGCGCCAGCAGCCAGGAGCAGCGGGGTATCACCGGGGAGCTGTTTTTT
D: TRBD2
J: TRBJ2-2
size: few
V: TRBV4-3

CDR3: CASRGGDNTEAFF
DNA: TGCGCCAGCAGGGGGGGGGATAACACTGAAGCTTTCTTT
D: .
J: TRBJ1-1
size: .
V: TRBV5-1

CDR3: CASSQDRRAPRETTNEKLFF
DNA: TGCGCCAGCAGCCAAGATAGGCGGGCTCCAAGGGAGACAACTAATGAAAAACTGTTTTTT
D: .
J: TRBJ1-4
size: few
V: TRBV4-1

CDR3: CASSSTESSYEQYF
DNA: TGTGCCAGCAGTTCGACAGAGAGCTCCTACGAGCAGTACTTC
D: .
J: TRBJ2-7
size: .
V: TRBV27

CDR3: CASSLDTSGRLADTQYF
DNA: TGCGCCAGCAGCTTGGACACTAGCGGGAGGCTTGCAGATACGCAGTATTTT
D: TRBD2
J: TRBJ2-3
size: .
V: TRBV5-1

CDR3: CAGSLLASGYEQYF
DNA: TGTGCCGGATCCTTACTAGCTTCAGGGTACGAGCAGTACTTC
D: .
J: TRBJ2-7
size: .
V: TRBV2

CDR3: CATTSGSSAGELFF
DNA: TGTGCCACAACTAGCGGGAGTTCCGCCGGGGAGCTGTTTTTT
D: TRBD2
J: TRBJ2-2
size: .
V: TRBV10-3

CDR3: CASRPRTGGHYGYTF
DNA: TGTGCCAGCAGGCCGAGGACAGGGGGACACTATGGCTACACCTTC
D: TRBD1
J: TRBJ1-2
size: .
V: TRBV6-8

CDR3: CASSLEVSQGLAEQFF
DNA: TGTGCCAGCAGCTTAGAAGTCTCCCAGGGGTTGGCTGAGCAGTTCTTC
D: .
J: TRBJ2-1
size: .
V: TRBV7-6

CDR3: CASRTGTGDGELFF
DNA: TGTGCCAGCAGGACCGGGACAGGGGACGGGGAGCTGTTTTTT
D: TRBD1
J: TRBJ2-2
size: .
V: TRBV6-5

CDR3: CASSFARGEGYNEQFF
DNA: TGTGCCAGCAGTTTTGCCAGGGGAGAGGGTTACAATGAGCAGTTCTTC
D: .
J: TRBJ2-1
size: once
V: TRBV27

CDR3: CASSLAGGVSKNIQYF
DNA: TGTGCCAGCAGCTTAGCAGGCGGGGTCTCCAAAAACATTCAGTACTTC
D: .
J: TRBJ2-4
size: .
V: TRBV11-1

CDR3: CAWKGTGWMGEQYF
DNA: TGTGCCTGGAAAGGGACAGGGTGGATGGGCGAGCAGTACTTC
D: TRBD1
J: TRBJ2-7
size: .
V: TRBV30

CDR3: CASSSSGGGEKLFF
DNA: TGTGCCAGCAGCTCGTCGGGGGGGGGTGAAAAACTGTTTTTT
D: .
J: TRBJ1-4
size: .
V: TRBV13

CDR3: CASSLYRGRGKTQYF
DNA: TGTGCCAGCAGCTTATACCGAGGGAGGGGAAAGACCCAGTACTTC
D: TRBD2
J: TRBJ2-5
size: .
V: TRBV7-9

CDR3: CASSLELAGSTDTQYF
DNA: TGTGCCAGCAGCTTGGAGTTAGCGGGTAGCACAGATACGCAGTATTTT
D: TRBD2
J: TRBJ2-3
size: .
V: TRBV5-4

CDR3: CASSLTDRRNNSPLHF
DNA: TGCGCCAGCAGCTTAACGGACAGGCGTAATAATTCACCCCTCCACTTT
D: TRBD1
J: TRBJ1-6
size: .
V: TRBV5-1

CDR3: CASSAPGADTQYF
DNA: TGTGCCAGCAGTGCCCCGGGGGCAGATACGCAGTATTTT
D: .
J: TRBJ2-3
size: .
V: TRBV2

CDR3: CATQGGGNILGGYTF
DNA: TGTGCCACTCAAGGGGGGGGGAACATCCTAGGAGGCTACACCTTC
D: .
J: TRBJ1-2
size: few
V: TRBV10-3

CDR3: CASLDRKYTEAFF
DNA: TGTGCCAGTCTGGACAGGAAGTACACTGAAGCTTTCTTT
D: TRBD1
J: TRBJ1-1
size: .
V: TRBV19